This passage covers 21 T cell receptor beta chains from one sample sequenced in a study of shared T cell receptors in the human thymus. The table came from immunoSEQ multiplex PCR; TCRdb's copy has only in-frame clones and leaves some out. Among just under 550,000 clones, about 80% were seen once, and the ten largest hold about 0.014%. These same records also appear under a second study, on human thymus T cells.

Specimen: thymocytes. These receptors came from a boy under two years old with a congenital heart defect.

The chain uses TRBV27 and TRBJ2-3; TRBD2 agrees at 10 bases. From germline, CDR1 is MNHEY and CDR2 SMNVEV (reference sequence). CDR3 length: 16 amino acids. J gave up 1 base and V 3 bases, and 4 bases lay outside the gene matches. CDR3 bases: TGTGCCAGCAGTTTTCGGAGCGGGAGGGGCACAGATACGCAGTATTTT. Translated, it gives CASSFRSGRGTDTQYF.

The rearrangement joins TRBV2 to TRBJ2-5; 9 positions match TRBD2. The germline gives CDR1 SNHLY, CDR2 FYNNEI. The V gene end was trimmed by 8 bases and the J gene end by 4 bases; junction bases not matched to a gene: 11. This CDR3 has 15 amino acids. CDR3 sequence reads: CASPHGLAQRETQYF. CDR3 bases: TGTGCCAGCCCCCACGGACTAGCGCAAAGAGAGACCCAGTACTTC.

The chain has TRBV29-1 and TRBJ2-1; D remains unclear. This CDR3 is built from 12 residues. The germline V gene has CDR1 SQVTM and CDR2 ANQGSEA. With 5 bases removed from V and 3 bases from J, the gap between germline ends came to 8 bases. The CDR3, as DNA: TGCAGCGTTCCCTTTAGCTACAATGAGCAGTTCTTC. It yields the protein CSVPFSYNEQFF.

The chain employs TRBV25-1 and TRBJ1-4; D is undetermined. Per germline, CDR1 MGHDK and CDR2 SYGVNS. The germline V and J ends were trimmed by 3 bases and 8 bases, with 22 bases remaining between them. There are 17 residues in the CDR3. CDR3 nucleotide sequence: TGTGCCAGCAGTGACCCCCTGGTAGAGGGTCCGAACGAAAAACTGTTTTTT. The encoded protein is CASSDPLVEGPNEKLFF.

V is TRBV10-3 and J is TRBJ1-2; D may be TRBD1 (6 bases). Deletions cut 0 bases from V and 8 bases from J, with 25 bases between. CDR3 length: 18 amino acids. Germline V gives CDR1 ENHRY, CDR2 SYGVKD. The CDR3 nucleotides are TGTGCCATCAGTGAGTCCAGGGGAGACCATAAGGGTCCTGCGGGCTACACCTTC. This translates into CAISESRGDHKGPAGYTF.

This chain joins TRBV4-1 and TRBJ2-1, with 8 positions matching TRBD1. Trimming cost V 4 bases and J 4 bases; bases outside gene matches: 9. This CDR3 has 16 amino acids. Looked up from germline, CDR1 is MGHRA and CDR2 is YSYEKL. CDR3 coding DNA: TGCGCCAGCAGCCCACACCGGGACAGGAGATACAATGAGCAGTTCTTC. Translated: CASSPHRDRRYNEQFF.

The chain combines TRBV14 with TRBJ2-7; D call uncertain. CDR3 length: 15 amino acids. CDR1 and CDR2 from the germline V gene are SGHDN and FVKESK. Trimming pared 3 bases from V and 0 bases from J, leaving 12 bases between. Here the CDR3 DNA reads TGTGCCAGCAGCCAGAACGGTGCCCACTCCTACGAGCAGTACTTC. Its translation: CASSQNGAHSYEQYF.

The chain recombines TRBV28 with TRBJ2-7; 10 nucleotides align to TRBD2. CDR1 MDHEN and CDR2 SYDVKM come from the germline V gene. The CDR3 has 16 amino acids. Trimming took 5 bases from V and 2 from J; bases not matched to a gene: 9. The CDR3 protein is CASSTSSGSMPYEQYF. The CDR3 DNA is TGTGCCAGCAGTACCTCTAGCGGGAGTATGCCCTACGAGCAGTACTTC.

This clone was seen just once. The chain has TRBV5-6 and TRBJ1-1, with a weak D call TRBD1 (5 bases). The V end lost 0 bases, the J end lost 3 bases, and 9 bases lay between the germline ends. Germline V gene data show CDR1 as SGHDT and CDR2 as YYEEEE. The CDR3 contains 14 residues. CDR3 in DNA: TGTGCCAGCAGCTTGGTCCGGGGGGACACTGAAGCTTTCTTT. Its protein is CASSLVRGDTEAFF.

The chain links TRBV28 to TRBJ1-1, with D uncertain. V was cut by 3 bases and J by 1 base, with 12 bases left in between. CDR3 size: 15 residues. The germline CDR1 and CDR2 sequences are MDHEN and SYDVKM. CDR3 bases: TGTGCCAGCAGTTTGGTCCTTGTCGGGAACACTGAAGCTTTCTTT. This codes for CASSLVLVGNTEAFF.

The chain has TRBV30 and TRBJ1-2; 8 bases map to TRBD1. The germline gives CDR1 GTSNPN, CDR2 SVGIG (reference sequence). The CDR3 is 16 residues long. The trim removed 0 bases at V and 4 bases at J, leaving 10 bases unmatched. The CDR3 reads CAWSVRAGGWAYGYTF. Written as DNA, the CDR3 is TGTGCCTGGAGTGTACGGGCAGGGGGCTGGGCCTATGGCTACACCTTC.

The V call is TRBV5-1, the J call TRBJ2-7; TRBD1 agrees at 9 bases. There are 18 residues in the CDR3. Germline trimming cut 2 bases from V and 1 base from J; bases unmatched to any gene: 13. CDR1 SGHRS and CDR2 YFSETQ come from the germline V gene. CDR3 nucleotides: TGCGCCAGCAGCTTCCCGGACAGGGGCATTTTGAGATCCTACGAGCAGTACTTC. Its translation: CASSFPDRGILRSYEQYF.

V gene TRBV6-5 combines with J gene TRBJ1-5; TRBD1 is a possible D gene (5 bases). The CDR3 has 13 amino acids. Trimming pared 6 bases from V and 7 bases from J, leaving 13 bases between. Germline CDR1 MNHEY, CDR2 SVGAGI. CDR3 in DNA: TGTGCCAGCAGCCCGGCCGGGGGGCAGCCCCAGCATTTT. Residues: CASSPAGGQPQHF.

This clone was seen more than once but under ten times. The V gene is TRBV28, the J gene TRBJ2-7; the D gene is possibly TRBD2 (5 bases). The CDR3 runs 12 residues. Germline values: CDR1 MDHEN, CDR2 SYDVKM. V was pared by 7 bases and J by 5 bases, with 12 bases between. This CDR3 reads CASKKRTNEQYF. In nucleotides, the CDR3 is TGTGCCAGCAAAAAGCGGACGAACGAGCAGTACTTC.

The V and J genes are TRBV4-3 and TRBJ2-3; D perhaps matches TRBD1 (8 bases). Germline-derived CDR1 and CDR2 are LGHNA and YSLEER. V lost 3 bases and J lost 3, with 16 bases in between. The CDR3 is 16 amino acids. Written as DNA, the CDR3 is TGCGCCAGCAGCCAGAGTGGACAGGGACTAACAGATACGCAGTATTTT. Protein product: CASSQSGQGLTDTQYF.

The chain is built from TRBV5-1 and TRBJ2-5; 9 positions match TRBD1. Germline V lookup: CDR1 SGHRS, CDR2 YFSETQ. The CDR3 covers 17 residues. After removal of 0 bases from V and 3 bases from J, the junction contained 9 bases not matched to a gene. This CDR3 is CASSLAWGQGQKETQYF. CDR3 sequence (DNA): TGCGCCAGCAGCTTGGCCTGGGGACAGGGACAGAAAGAGACCCAGTACTTC. Full variable domain (remainder filled in from reference TRBV5-1 and TRBJ2-5): KAGVTQTPRYLIKTRGQQVTLSCSPISGHRSVSWYQQTPGQGLQFLFEYFSETQRNKGNFPGRFSGRQFSNSRSEMNVSTLELGDSALYLCASSLAWGQGQKETQYFGPGTRLLVL.

This sequence joins TRBV29-1 and TRBJ2-7; possible D gene TRBD2, 6 bases. CDR1 SQVTM and CDR2 ANQGSEA come from the germline V gene. V was trimmed by 4 bases and J by 4 bases, leaving 29 bases between them. This CDR3 has 18 residues. The CDR3 nucleotides are TGCAGCGTTGTTCTTCGATTCCGGGAGAGGCCCCAGGGATACGAGCAGTACTTC. This gives the protein CSVVLRFRERPQGYEQYF.

The rearrangement links TRBV4-2 to TRBJ2-3, with 7 bases matching TRBD1. V shed 1 base, J shed 10 bases, and the junction held 20 bases outside the gene matches. The CDR3 has 18 amino acids. CDR1 is LGHNA, CDR2 YNFKEQ, per germline. CDR3 sequence: CASSQVFLRGPVRLAQYF. The CDR3 DNA reads as TGTGCCAGCAGCCAAGTTTTTCTTAGGGGGCCGGTTCGCCTTGCGCAGTATTTT.

The chain carries TRBV5-6 and TRBJ1-2, with a tentative D call TRBD1 (5 bases). This CDR3 spans 15 amino acids. V dropped 2 bases and J dropped 4 bases, with 15 bases sitting between them. In germline, CDR1 is SGHDT, CDR2 YYEEEE. As DNA, the CDR3 is TGTGCCAGCAGCTTTTGGGAGGGGCATGGCTATGGCTACACCTTC. Its translation: CASSFWEGHGYGYTF.

A word on this clone: Other DNA sequences in this specimen translate into the identical CDR3. The chain carries TRBV19 and TRBJ1-2; 11 positions match TRBD1. The CDR3 sequence is 14 residues long. Germline V gene sequence: CDR1 LNHDA, CDR2 SQIVND (reference sequence). V trimming: 7 bases; J trimming: 4 bases; junction bases outside the gene matches: 5. CDR3 residues: CASTRGQGVYGYTF. CDR3 nucleotides: TGTGCCAGTACAAGGGGACAGGGGGTCTATGGCTACACCTTC.

This clone was seen only a few times. The gene calls are TRBV7-8 and TRBJ1-1, with D unresolved. The CDR3 has 16 residues. V lost 5 bases and J lost 0, with 16 bases in between. The V gene's germline CDR1 is SGHVS and CDR2 FQNEAQ. The DNA of the CDR3 is TGTGCCAGCAGCGCGGGTCTCCGATCCATGAACACTGAAGCTTTCTTT. Translated, it gives CASSAGLRSMNTEAFF.